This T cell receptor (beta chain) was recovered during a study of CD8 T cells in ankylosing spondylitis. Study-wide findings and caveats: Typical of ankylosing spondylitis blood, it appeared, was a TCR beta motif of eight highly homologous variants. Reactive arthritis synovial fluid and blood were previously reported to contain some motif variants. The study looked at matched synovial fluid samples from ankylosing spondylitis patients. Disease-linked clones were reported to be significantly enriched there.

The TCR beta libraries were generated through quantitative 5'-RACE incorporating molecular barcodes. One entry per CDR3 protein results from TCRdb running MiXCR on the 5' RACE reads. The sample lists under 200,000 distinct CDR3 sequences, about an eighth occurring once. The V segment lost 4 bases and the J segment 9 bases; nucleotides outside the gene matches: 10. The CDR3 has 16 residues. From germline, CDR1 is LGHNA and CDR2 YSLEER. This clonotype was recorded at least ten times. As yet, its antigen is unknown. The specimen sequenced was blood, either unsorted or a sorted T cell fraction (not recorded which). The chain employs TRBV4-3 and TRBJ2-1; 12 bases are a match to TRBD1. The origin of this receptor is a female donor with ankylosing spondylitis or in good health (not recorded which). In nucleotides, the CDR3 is TGCGCCAGCAGCCGCGGAAGGGACAGGGGGCACACTGAGCAGTTCTTC. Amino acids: CASSRGRDRGHTEQFF.